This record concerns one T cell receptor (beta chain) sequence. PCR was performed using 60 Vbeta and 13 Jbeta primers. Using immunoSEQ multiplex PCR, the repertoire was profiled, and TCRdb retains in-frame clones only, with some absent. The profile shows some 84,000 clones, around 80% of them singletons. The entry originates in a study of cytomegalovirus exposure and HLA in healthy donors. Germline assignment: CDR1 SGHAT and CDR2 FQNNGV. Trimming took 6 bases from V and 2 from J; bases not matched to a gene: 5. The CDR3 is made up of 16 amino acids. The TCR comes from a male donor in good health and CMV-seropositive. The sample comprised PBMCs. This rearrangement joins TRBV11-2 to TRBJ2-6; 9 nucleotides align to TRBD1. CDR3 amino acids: CASRHTGGAGANVLTF. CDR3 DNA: TGTGCCAGCAGACATACAGGGGGCGCTGGGGCCAACGTCCTGACTTTC. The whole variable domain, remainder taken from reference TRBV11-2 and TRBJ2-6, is EAGVAQSPRYKIIEKRQSVAFWCNPISGHATLYWYQQILGQGPKLLIQFQNNGVVDDSQLPKDRFSAERLKGVDSTLKIQPAKLEDSAVYLCASRHTGGAGANVLTFGAGSRLTVL.